There are a few counts of the clone carrying this T cell receptor (beta chain). Its specificity is unknown. The data derive from a study of T cell repertoires in cytomegalovirus infection. In the study overall: Both CMV infection and a matching HLA type were indicated by public TCR beta signatures.

TCRdb re-analysed the reads in MiXCR, keeping a single row per CDR3 protein. Among about 58,000 distinct CDR3 sequences, 15% to 25% were seen once, and the ten largest hold under 75%. Germline values: CDR1 MDHEN, CDR2 SYDVKM. There are 14 residues in the CDR3. The germline V and J ends were trimmed by 8 bases and 6 bases, with 19 bases remaining between them. The sequence came from a human donor in good health (CMV status not recorded). Some clones in this sample may be carry-over from other donors' samples. The chain combines TRBV28 with TRBJ1-2; the D gene is possibly TRBD1 (5 bases). This material consisted of CD8+ T cells from cultured PBMCs, taken from culture after CMV antigen stimulation. CDR3 region: CASQFILGTDGYTF. CDR3 nucleotides: TGTGCCAGCCAGTTTATACTAGGGACGGATGGCTACACCTTC.